This T cell receptor (beta chain) was documented in a study of blood T cell repertoires in COVID-19. Study context: Donors in the United States, Italy and Spain gave samples during acute or convalescent COVID-19. PBMCs, B-cell-depleted T cells, or T cells provided the cDNA or gDNA that made up the material.

V lost 3 bases and J lost 0, with 14 bases in between. This CDR3 contains 16 residues. CDR1 is SEHNR, CDR2 FQNEAQ, per germline (reference sequence). How the authors handled the data: Estimates of nucleated cell counts were drawn from the amplification of reference gene primers. The repertoire was sequenced with immunoSEQ multiplex PCR; TCRdb's copy has only in-frame clones and lacks some. The V and J calls and the clone size are those of that table, but D and trimming were determined from the DNA. The table shows roughly 380,000 clones, with roughly 80% occurring only once. The gene calls are TRBV7-9 and TRBJ1-1; weak D call: TRBD1 (5 bases). The origin of this receptor is a human donor with acute or convalescent COVID-19. The donor label of this sample is uncertain. The sequencing sample was made of peripheral blood. CDR3 DNA: TGTGCCAGCAGCTTTGGGCGGACACGAATGAACACTGAAGCTTTCTTT. It encodes CASSFGRTRMNTEAFF. Combining the CDR3 with reference TRBV7-9 and TRBJ1-1 gives the whole variable domain DTGVSQNPRHKITKRGQNVTFRCDPISEHNRLYWYRQTLGQGPEFLTYFQNEAQLEKSRLLSDRFSAERPKGSFSTLEIQRTEQGDSAMYLCASSFGRTRMNTEAFFGQGTRLTVV.